This T cell receptor beta chain derives from a study of CD8+ T cells in alopecia areata. Indicated treatment: oral pan-JAK inhibitor, 5-10 mg twice daily. The CDR3 contains 14 residues. V was trimmed by 0 bases and J by 8 bases, leaving 14 bases between them. Germline lookup yields CDR1 GTSNPN and CDR2 SVGIG (reference sequence). RNA extraction and reverse transcription yielded cDNA as sequencing template. The data were produced by immunoSEQ multiplex PCR, yet TCRdb's version contains in-frame clones alone and is incomplete. Of about 270,000 clones in the sample, around three fifths were seen once. This chain connects TRBV30 to TRBJ1-3; no firm D call. This TCR was recovered from a human donor with alopecia areata. The sequenced sample was CD4+ T cells sorted from blood, obtained at week 52, from a patient treated with tofacitinib. CDR3: CAWSVLAGGHTIYF. CDR3 DNA sequence: TGTGCCTGGAGTGTACTTGCAGGAGGACACACCATATATTTT.